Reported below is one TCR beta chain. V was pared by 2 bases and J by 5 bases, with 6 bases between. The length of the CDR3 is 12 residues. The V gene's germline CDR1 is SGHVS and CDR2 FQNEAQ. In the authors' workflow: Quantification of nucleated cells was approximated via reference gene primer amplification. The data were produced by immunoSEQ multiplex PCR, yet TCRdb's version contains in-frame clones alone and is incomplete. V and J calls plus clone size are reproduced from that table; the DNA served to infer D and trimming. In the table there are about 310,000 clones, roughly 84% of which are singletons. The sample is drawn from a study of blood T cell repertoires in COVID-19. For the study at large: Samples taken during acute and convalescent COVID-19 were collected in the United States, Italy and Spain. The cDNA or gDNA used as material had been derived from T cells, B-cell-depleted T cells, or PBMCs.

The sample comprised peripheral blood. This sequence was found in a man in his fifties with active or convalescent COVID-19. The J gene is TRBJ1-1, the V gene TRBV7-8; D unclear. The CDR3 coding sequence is TGTGCCAGCAGCTTATCGGGAACTGAAGCTTTCTTT. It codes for CASSLSGTEAFF.